Shown below are 18 T cell receptor beta chains from a single sample sequenced in a study of beta chain features in type 1 diabetes. Expressed TCRB transcripts were sequenced, since all the RNA that had been isolated was reverse transcribed. Assay used: immunoSEQ multiplex PCR; TCRdb lists only in-frame clones, some missing. Among under 450,000 clones listed, less than 15% were seen once. Sequencing input: naive CD4+ T cells from blood. The receptors were sampled from a woman in her late teens or twenties in good health.

This chain uses TRBV5-1 with TRBJ2-1; a possible D gene is TRBD1 (6 bases). Germline V gives CDR1 SGHRS, CDR2 YFSETQ. The germline V and J ends were trimmed by 0 bases and 7 bases, with 11 bases remaining between them. The CDR3 is 14 amino acids. DNA of the CDR3: TGCGCCAGCAGCTTGGTGTCGAGGGGGAATGAGCAGTTCTTC. Translating gives CASSLVSRGNEQFF.

This clone showed up just a few times. The chain has TRBV9 and TRBJ2-7; D is undetermined. The CDR3 runs to 14 residues. The V gene lost 4 bases and the J gene lost 1 base, with 12 bases spanning the gap. The germline CDR1 and CDR2 sequences are SGDLS and YYNGEE. The CDR3 DNA follows: TGTGCCAGCAGCTCAGATCCCCCTTCCTACGAGCAGTACTTC. Residues: CASSSDPPSYEQYF.

This clone has more than one count but fewer than ten. This chain connects TRBV19 to TRBJ1-2; TRBD1 agrees at 7 bases. From germline, CDR1 is LNHDA and CDR2 SQIVND (reference sequence). The CDR3 has 16 amino acids. With 6 bases clipped from V and 6 bases from J, the junction kept 16 bases outside the gene matches. The CDR3: CASRLIGETGLDGYTF. In DNA form, the CDR3 reads TGTGCCAGTAGACTCATCGGGGAGACAGGGTTGGATGGCTACACCTTC.

The V gene is TRBV7-8, the J gene TRBJ2-3, with 9 bases lining up with TRBD1. This CDR3 is built from 15 residues. The trim removed 4 bases at V and 4 bases at J, leaving 6 bases unmatched. Germline V CDR1 and CDR2: SGHVS, FQNEAQ. CDR3 sequence (DNA): TGTGCCAGCAGCTCGGACAGGGGTGTCCCAGATACGCAGTATTTT. Its protein is CASSSDRGVPDTQYF.

J is TRBJ2-7 and V is TRBV5-1; 7 bases are shared with TRBD2. Per germline, CDR1 SGHRS and CDR2 YFSETQ. There are 15 residues in the CDR3. Unmatched junction bases numbered 10, after V lost 5 bases and J lost 2 bases. This chain's CDR3 is CASSRGDGGTYEQYF. CDR3 bases: TGCGCCAGCAGTCGGGGGGATGGGGGAACCTACGAGCAGTACTTC.

J is TRBJ1-1 and V is TRBV30, with 8 positions matching TRBD1. The CDR3 is made up of 16 amino acids. In germline, CDR1 is GTSNPN, CDR2 SVGIG (reference sequence). Trimming took 4 bases from V and 0 from J; bases not matched to a gene: 10. The DNA for the CDR3 is TGTGCCTGGACCCGAGTGGACAGGGACATGAACACTGAAGCTTTCTTT. Its translation: CAWTRVDRDMNTEAFF.

The chain joins TRBV6-5 to TRBJ2-2, with 7 bases that match TRBD2. V gave up 7 bases and J gave up 1 base; unmatched junction bases: 3. The CDR3 is 14 residues long. Germline V lookup: CDR1 MNHEY, CDR2 SVGAGI. The CDR3 region is CASTSGGNTGELFF. CDR3 coding DNA: TGTGCCAGCACTAGCGGAGGGAACACCGGGGAGCTGTTTTTT.

The gene calls are TRBV9 and TRBJ2-1; 10 positions match TRBD2. The germline V gene has CDR1 SGDLS and CDR2 YYNGEE. V shed 0 bases, J shed 10 bases, and the junction held 13 bases outside the gene matches. CDR3 length: 17 residues. CDR3 DNA: TGTGCCAGCAGCGTAGAGAAATCGGCTAGCGGGAGTATCGAGCAGTTCTTC. Translated: CASSVEKSASGSIEQFF.

CDR3 region: CASSFGKSLIPYEQYF. CDR3 sequence (DNA): TGTGCCAGCAGTTTCGGGAAGTCCCTCATACCCTACGAGCAGTACTTC. This chain uses TRBV6-6 with TRBJ2-7, with D maybe TRBD2 (5 bases). Germline V lookup: CDR1 MNHNY, CDR2 SVGAGI (reference sequence). Trimming left V 4 bases short and J 2 bases short, with 18 bases between. There are 16 residues in the CDR3.

The chain links TRBV30 to TRBJ2-5; 9 bases are a match to TRBD2. The germline V gene encodes CDR1 GTSNPN and CDR2 SVGIG (reference sequence). V gave up 3 bases and J gave up 5 bases; unmatched junction bases: 16. The CDR3 extends over 17 amino acids. DNA for the CDR3: TGTGCCTGGAGCCCTACGCCGACTAGCGGAGTCGGGGAGACCCAGTACTTC. Residues: CAWSPTPTSGVGETQYF. Variable domain in full (rest from reference TRBV30 and TRBJ2-5): SQTIHQWPATLVQPVGSPLSLECTVEGTSNPNLYWYRQAAGRGLQLLFYSVGIGQISSEVPQNLSASRPQDRQFILSSKKLLLSDSGFYLCAWSPTPTSGVGETQYFGPGTRLLVL.

This clone was seen a handful of times. This rearrangement joins TRBV5-6 to TRBJ2-5; 7 bases match TRBD1. Trimming cost V 3 bases and J 2 bases; bases outside gene matches: 4. Germline assignment: CDR1 SGHDT and CDR2 YYEEEE. The CDR3 has 14 amino acids. CDR3 sequence reads: CASSWDSSQETQYF. The CDR3 nucleotides read TGTGCCAGCAGCTGGGACAGCTCTCAAGAGACCCAGTACTTC.

The V and J genes are TRBV7-3 and TRBJ2-3; possible D gene TRBD1, 6 bases. V lost 5 bases to trimming and J lost 0 bases, with 12 bases between them. The CDR3 length is 15 residues. Looked up from germline, CDR1 is SGHTA and CDR2 is FQGTGA. This CDR3 reads CASSGRGQSTDTQYF. Here the CDR3 DNA reads TGTGCCAGCAGCGGCCGAGGACAGAGCACAGATACGCAGTATTTT. Variable domain in full (rest from reference TRBV7-3 and TRBJ2-3): GAGVSQTPSNKVTEKGKYVELRCDPISGHTALYWYRQSLGQGPEFLIYFQGTGAADDSGLPNDRFFAVRPEGSVSTLKIQRTERGDSAVYLCASSGRGQSTDTQYFGPGTRLTVL.

The CDR3 sequence: CASGTQGDTYEQYF. The CDR3 DNA sequence: TGCGCCAGCGGAACACAGGGGGATACCTACGAGCAGTACTTC. This rearrangement joins TRBV23-1 to TRBJ2-7; 8 bases are a match to TRBD1. TRBV23-1 falls under the ORF class, with uncertain function. The CDR3 extends over 14 amino acids. V was pared by 8 bases and J by 2 bases, with 8 bases of the junction left unmatched.

V usage is TRBV5-1 and J usage is TRBJ2-7; TRBD2 matches 7 bases. The CDR3 sequence is 18 residues long. The V gene's germline CDR1 is SGHRS and CDR2 YFSETQ. Trimming cost V 7 bases and J 2 bases; bases outside gene matches: 21. The CDR3 reads CASSPGPDGSSGPYEQYF. The DNA for the CDR3 is TGCGCCAGCTCACCGGGACCCGATGGTTCTAGCGGACCCTACGAGCAGTACTTC.

The gene calls are TRBV4-1 and TRBJ1-5, with a possible D match to TRBD1 (5 bases). This CDR3 has 14 amino acids. Trimming stripped 3 bases from V and 9 bases from J, with 15 bases between. CDR1 and CDR2 (germline): MGHRA, YSYEKL. For the CDR3, the DNA is TGCGCCAGCAGCCAGGCACAGGCGGTAAGGCCCCAGCATTTT. Amino acids: CASSQAQAVRPQHF.

This clone has a handful of counts. At the DNA level, this CDR3 is encoded by other sequences in the same sample as well. The rearrangement uses TRBV29-1 and TRBJ1-1, with D perhaps matching TRBD1 (6 bases). V was shortened by 4 bases and J by 2 bases, with 11 bases between the two germline ends. The CDR3 sequence is 13 residues long. CDR1 SQVTM and CDR2 ANQGSEA come from the germline V gene. CDR3 in amino acids: CSVAGHLNTEAFF. The CDR3 bases are TGCAGCGTTGCGGGACACCTAAACACTGAAGCTTTCTTT.

In DNA form, the CDR3 reads TGTGCCAGCAGCTTGACAGGGGACAATCAGCCCCAGCATTTT. Its translation is CASSLTGDNQPQHF. This rearrangement joins TRBV13 to TRBJ1-5; the match to TRBD1 covers 8 bases. The CDR3 has 14 residues. CDR1 is PRHDT and CDR2 is FYEKMQ in the germline V gene (reference sequence). V trimming: 3 bases; J trimming: 3 bases; junction bases outside the gene matches: 1.

This clone was counted a single time. The CDR3 coding sequence is TGTGCCAGCAGCTTATTTGGTCGGGGTGACACAGATACGCAGTATTTT. This translates into CASSLFGRGDTDTQYF. The chain couples TRBV7-9 to TRBJ2-3, with D tentatively TRBD2 (5 bases). V was shortened by 2 bases and J by 2 bases, with 14 bases between the two germline ends. CDR3 length: 16 residues. CDR1 and CDR2 from the germline V gene are SEHNR and FQNEAQ (reference sequence).